This T cell receptor (beta chain) was recorded in a study of shared T cell receptors in the human thymus. V lost 6 bases and J lost 2, with 6 bases in between. There are 12 residues in the CDR3. Germline V gene lookup returns CDR1 KGHSH and CDR2 LQKENI. This table comes from immunoSEQ multiplex PCR, and its TCRdb copy is limited to in-frame clones, with some not included. The sample lists some 760,000 clones, around 85% seen once, with roughly 0.01% in the top ten. A further study also used this sample, focusing on human thymus T cells. This second study notes: In corrective heart surgery, resections were taken, and these provided the thymus tissue. In thymic and blood repertoires alike, V and J usage looked biased.

Sequenced: thymocytes. The clonotype was recovered from a girl in the first two years of life with a congenital heart defect. V usage is TRBV18 and J usage is TRBJ2-3; D gene unclear. The CDR3 loop is CASSHITDTQYF. The CDR3 nucleotides are TGTGCCAGCTCCCACATCACAGATACGCAGTATTTT.